What follows are 32 T cell receptor beta chains derived from one specimen sequenced in a study of cytomegalovirus exposure and HLA in healthy donors. PCR was performed using 60 Vbeta and 13 Jbeta primers. This table comes from immunoSEQ multiplex PCR, and its TCRdb copy is limited to in-frame clones, with some not included. The profile covers 150,000 to 160,000 clones, with 75% to 85% appearing a single time and around 5.6% taken by the ten largest. What was sequenced was PBMCs. Receptors were obtained from a woman aged 40 to 50 in good health and CMV-seropositive.

V gene TRBV27 combines with J gene TRBJ1-2, with a possible D match to TRBD1 (5 bases). Looked up from germline, CDR1 is MNHEY and CDR2 is SMNVEV (reference sequence). Trimming stripped 7 bases from V and 0 bases from J, with 18 bases between. The length of the CDR3 is 16 residues. The CDR3 sequence: CASTNLADSTNYGYTF. CDR3 nucleotide sequence: TGTGCCAGCACAAACCTGGCCGACAGTACTAACTATGGCTACACCTTC.

The V gene is TRBV6-5, the J gene TRBJ1-1, with D possibly TRBD1 on 5 matching bases. Germline loops: CDR1 MNHEY, CDR2 SVGAGI. The CDR3 sequence is 13 residues long. The germline V and J ends were trimmed by 2 bases and 3 bases, with 7 bases remaining between them. The CDR3 DNA is TGTGCCAGCAGTTACGCCAGGGACACTGAAGCTTTCTTT. Translated, it gives CASSYARDTEAFF.

The V and J genes are TRBV19 and TRBJ1-5, with D possibly TRBD1 on 6 matching bases. Trimming pared 7 bases from V and 7 bases from J, leaving 23 bases between. The CDR3 totals 16 residues. The germline gives CDR1 LNHDA, CDR2 SQIVND (reference sequence). The CDR3 sequence: CASTSGARGTGQPQHF. For the CDR3, the DNA is TGTGCCAGTACCTCAGGGGCCAGGGGCACCGGGCAGCCCCAGCATTTT. Together with reference TRBV19 and TRBJ1-5, the CDR3 gives the full variable domain: DGGITQSPKYLFRKEGQNVTLSCEQNLNHDAMYWYRQDPGQGLRLIYYSQIVNDFQKGDIAEGYSVSREKKESFPLTVTSAQKNPTAFYLCASTSGARGTGQPQHFGDGTRLSIL.

The chain links TRBV18 to TRBJ2-1, with 12 bases aligning to TRBD2. Germline CDR1 reads KGHSH; CDR2 reads LQKENI. Trimming removed 0 bases from V and 7 bases from J; junction bases left unmatched: 4. The CDR3 is made up of 16 amino acids. The DNA for the CDR3 is TGTGCCAGCTCACCACCGACTCTAGCGGGAGGGAATGAGCAGTTCTTC. Residues: CASSPPTLAGGNEQFF.

This clone has more than one count but fewer than ten. The chain links TRBV6-6 to TRBJ1-2; 8 nucleotides agree with TRBD1. The CDR3 contains 16 residues. With V trimmed by 4 bases and J by 3 bases, 10 bases remained unmatched. Germline CDR1 is MNHNY and CDR2 is SVGAGI (reference sequence). In DNA form, the CDR3 reads TGTGCCAGCAGTTTCCCAGGGGGCGCCTTGGACTATGGCTACACCTTC. Amino acids: CASSFPGGALDYGYTF.

The chain employs TRBV29-1 and TRBJ1-2, with TRBD1 identical over 7 bases. Germline CDR1 is SQVTM and CDR2 is ANQGSEA. J gave up 3 bases and V 8 bases, and 12 bases lay outside the gene matches. CDR3 length: 14 amino acids. The CDR3, as DNA: TGCAGCACCACTCTGGACAGGACCCACTATGGCTACACCTTC. Protein sequence: CSTTLDRTHYGYTF.

The V gene is TRBV2, the J gene TRBJ2-3; 12 bases line up with TRBD2. Germline loops: CDR1 SNHLY, CDR2 FYNNEI. Unmatched junction bases numbered 4, after V lost 7 bases and J lost 5 bases. The CDR3 loop spans 14 amino acids. CDR3 bases: TGTGCCAGCACTACGGGACTAGCGGGAGATACGCAGTATTTT. Translation: CASTTGLAGDTQYF. Combining the CDR3 with reference TRBV2 and TRBJ2-3 gives the whole variable domain EPEVTQTPSHQVTQMGQEVILRCVPISNHLYFYWYRQILGQKVEFLVSFYNNEISEKSEIFDDQFSVERPDGSNFTLKIRSTKLEDSAMYFCASTTGLAGDTQYFGPGTRLTVL.

This sequence joins TRBV27 and TRBJ2-5; D may be TRBD2 (5 bases). Germline CDR1 is MNHEY and CDR2 is SMNVEV (reference sequence). This CDR3 has 15 residues. The V end lost 5 bases, the J end lost 9 bases, and 22 bases lay between the germline ends. The CDR3 loop is CASSPLGPAAEAQYF. Written as DNA, the CDR3 is TGTGCCAGCAGTCCTCTCGGGCCCGCGGCGGAGGCCCAGTACTTC.

This clone appeared a few times. The chain employs TRBV25-1 and TRBJ2-1; 11 positions agree with TRBD2. CDR1 is MGHDK, CDR2 SYGVNS, per germline. V was clipped by 4 bases and J by 4 bases; unmatched bases: 3. The CDR3 spans 15 residues. CDR3 loop: CASSALAGAYNEQFF. CDR3 nucleotides: TGTGCCAGCAGTGCACTAGCGGGAGCATACAATGAGCAGTTCTTC.

The V gene is TRBV28, the J gene TRBJ2-2; the match to TRBD2 covers 9 bases. V trimming: 2 bases; J trimming: 3 bases; junction bases outside the gene matches: 4. The CDR3 spans 16 residues. Germline V gene data show CDR1 as MDHEN and CDR2 as SYDVKM. CDR3 residues: CASSLKGLAYTGELFF. The CDR3, as DNA: TGTGCCAGCAGTTTAAAGGGACTAGCTTACACCGGGGAGCTGTTTTTT.

This rearrangement joins TRBV6-5 to TRBJ1-2, with D perhaps matching TRBD1 (6 bases). Germline-derived CDR1 and CDR2 are MNHEY and SVGAGI. Trimming took off 0 bases at V and 6 bases at J, with 11 bases between the two ends. The CDR3 has 14 residues. The CDR3 is CASSYSGAGNGYTF. The CDR3 nucleotides read TGTGCCAGCAGTTACTCGGGGGCCGGGAATGGCTACACCTTC.

The chain has TRBV27 and TRBJ2-5, with D possibly being TRBD1 (7 bases). The CDR3 totals 14 residues. Germline lookup yields CDR1 MNHEY and CDR2 SMNVEV (reference sequence). V lost 8 bases, J lost 4 bases, and 17 bases lay in between. The DNA for the CDR3 is TGTGCCAGCCAACTTTACAGGGGAGGAGAGACCCAGTACTTC. It is translated as CASQLYRGGETQYF.

V gene TRBV6-1 combines with J gene TRBJ1-1, with D possibly TRBD1 on 5 matching bases. Germline CDR1 reads MNHNS; CDR2 reads SASEGT. Between the trimmed V and J ends, which lost 6 bases and 1 base, there was a span of 9 bases. The CDR3 covers 13 residues. In nucleotides, the CDR3 is TGTGCCAGCAGATTGACAGCGAACACTGAAGCTTTCTTT. It codes for CASRLTANTEAFF.

V is TRBV7-6 and J is TRBJ1-1; TRBD1 is a possible D gene (6 bases). The germline V and J ends were trimmed by 2 bases and 2 bases, with 12 bases remaining between them. Germline V lookup: CDR1 SGHVS, CDR2 FNYEAQ. This CDR3 has 15 residues. In DNA form, the CDR3 reads TGTGCCAGCAGCTTAAGGGACACCACCAACACTGAAGCTTTCTTT. It is translated as CASSLRDTTNTEAFF.

The V and J genes are TRBV7-3 and TRBJ2-2, with D unresolved. Germline CDR1 and CDR2: SGHTA and FQGTGA. The length of the CDR3 is 12 residues. The V gene lost 5 bases and the J gene lost 4 bases, with 5 bases spanning the gap. The CDR3 loop is CASSPRTGELFF. CDR3 in DNA: TGTGCCAGCAGCCCCCGCACCGGGGAGCTGTTTTTT.

This clone was seen a handful of times. The V and J genes are TRBV13 and TRBJ2-2; no clear D. V lost 5 bases and J lost 4, with 11 bases in between. Looked up from germline, CDR1 is PRHDT and CDR2 is FYEKMQ (reference sequence). The CDR3 consists of 14 residues. Here the CDR3 reads CASSDLLLTGELFF. The CDR3 nucleotides read TGTGCCAGCAGCGACTTACTTCTCACCGGGGAGCTGTTTTTT.

CDR3 coding DNA: TGTGCCACAGACAGGGGGCTGAACACCGGGGAGCTGTTTTTT. Protein product: CATDRGLNTGELFF. The chain has TRBV19 and TRBJ2-2, with 10 nucleotides matching TRBD1. The CDR3 is 14 amino acids. The germline CDR1 and CDR2 sequences are LNHDA and SQIVND (reference sequence). Trimming took 10 bases from V and 1 from J; bases not matched to a gene: 3.

This clone was counted once. The chain links TRBV7-3 to TRBJ1-1; 12 bases are shared with TRBD1. The CDR3 contains 16 residues. Losses at the gene ends were 6 bases for V and 5 bases for J; bases not matched to a gene: 10. Germline V gene data show CDR1 as SGHTA and CDR2 as FQGTGA. This CDR3 is CASSPNTGQGATEAFF. The CDR3 nucleotides are TGTGCCAGCAGTCCAAATACGGGACAGGGGGCGACTGAAGCTTTCTTT.

The V call is TRBV7-8, the J call TRBJ2-2, with unresolved D. This CDR3 spans 14 amino acids. Germline V gives CDR1 SGHVS, CDR2 FQNEAQ. Trimming removed 4 bases at V and 3 bases at J, with 9 bases between. In DNA form, the CDR3 reads TGTGCCAGCAGCTCCGGGTCCGACACCGGGGAGCTGTTTTTT. This translates into CASSSGSDTGELFF.

The chain recombines TRBV19 with TRBJ2-2, with 9 nucleotides matching TRBD2. J gave up 6 bases and V 5 bases, and 25 bases lay outside the gene matches. CDR1 is LNHDA, CDR2 SQIVND, per germline (reference sequence). The CDR3 contains 21 residues. This chain's CDR3 is CASSSPRPRTSESGSAGELFF. The CDR3 coding sequence is TGTGCCAGTAGTTCTCCAAGACCCCGGACTAGCGAATCCGGGTCGGCCGGGGAGCTGTTTTTT.

The chain uses TRBV2 and TRBJ2-7; a possible D gene is TRBD2 (6 bases). Germline assignment: CDR1 SNHLY and CDR2 FYNNEI. V gave up 7 bases and J gave up 3 bases, with 22 bases separating them. There are 16 residues in the CDR3. CDR3 coding DNA: TGTGCCAGCAAAGGACTATCCCGGCTTAAAAGCTACGAGCAGTACTTC. The encoded protein is CASKGLSRLKSYEQYF.

This clone was counted between two and nine times. The chain has TRBV5-1 and TRBJ2-5, with TRBD2 as a possible D gene (5 bases). Per germline, CDR1 SGHRS and CDR2 YFSETQ. Between the trimmed V and J ends, which lost 2 bases and 2 bases, there was a span of 7 bases. The CDR3 consists of 13 residues. CDR3 nucleotides: TGCGCCAGCAGCTTCCCGGGGCAAGAGACCCAGTACTTC. Translating it yields CASSFPGQETQYF.

This clone came up a few times. V is TRBV5-1 and J is TRBJ1-1; 7 positions match TRBD1. Losses at the gene ends were 0 bases for V and 5 bases for J; bases not matched to a gene: 10. Looked up from germline, CDR1 is SGHRS and CDR2 is YFSETQ. The CDR3 spans 16 residues. CDR3: CASSLEVGGMGTEAFF. The DNA of the CDR3 is TGCGCCAGCAGCTTGGAGGTAGGGGGCATGGGAACTGAAGCTTTCTTT. Full variable domain (rest looked up from reference TRBV5-1 and TRBJ1-1): KAGVTQTPRYLIKTRGQQVTLSCSPISGHRSVSWYQQTPGQGLQFLFEYFSETQRNKGNFPGRFSGRQFSNSRSEMNVSTLELGDSALYLCASSLEVGGMGTEAFFGQGTRLTVV.

This clone was detected only a few times. The V and J genes are TRBV11-2 and TRBJ2-1, with TRBD2 identical over 12 bases. V lost 5 bases, J lost 9 bases, and 8 bases stayed unmatched. CDR3 length: 15 amino acids. Per germline, CDR1 SGHAT and CDR2 FQNNGV. The CDR3: CASSTLAGGLGEQFF. CDR3 coding DNA: TGTGCCAGCAGCACTCTAGCGGGAGGGTTGGGTGAGCAGTTCTTC. Drawing the rest from reference TRBV11-2 and TRBJ2-1, the complete variable domain is EAGVAQSPRYKIIEKRQSVAFWCNPISGHATLYWYQQILGQGPKLLIQFQNNGVVDDSQLPKDRFSAERLKGVDSTLKIQPAKLEDSAVYLCASSTLAGGLGEQFFGPGTRLTVL.

J is TRBJ2-1 and V is TRBV2, with TRBD2 matching 15 bases. Trimming cost V 6 bases and J 6 bases; bases outside gene matches: 6. This CDR3 contains 16 residues. Looked up from germline, CDR1 is SNHLY and CDR2 is FYNNEI. In nucleotides, the CDR3 is TGTGCCAGCAGCCCCTGGACTAGCGGGAGGGCCAATGAGCAGTTCTTC. Encoded protein: CASSPWTSGRANEQFF.

The chain carries TRBV5-4 and TRBJ2-5; perhaps TRBD1 as D (5 bases). The CDR3 totals 14 residues. Germline-derived CDR1 and CDR2 are SGHNT and YYREEE (reference sequence). The V gene lost 4 bases and the J gene lost 2 bases, with 12 bases spanning the gap. The CDR3 loop reads CASSLRQGQETQYF. CDR3 DNA: TGTGCCAGCAGCCTTCGTCAGGGTCAAGAGACCCAGTACTTC.

The J gene is TRBJ2-5, the V gene TRBV19, with D tentatively TRBD1 (6 bases). The ends were cut back, 4 bases at V and 5 bases at J, with 11 bases in the middle. The CDR3 has 13 residues. The germline V gene encodes CDR1 LNHDA and CDR2 SQIVND (reference sequence). The CDR3 nucleotides are TGTGCCAGTAGTAAGGGGGTGGGGGAGACCCAGTACTTC. Translated, it gives CASSKGVGETQYF.

In this sample, this clone turned up once. The V and J genes are TRBV5-1 and TRBJ2-7; perhaps TRBD1 as D (5 bases). Germline CDR1 and CDR2: SGHRS and YFSETQ. This CDR3 spans 14 amino acids. Between the trimmed V and J ends, which lost 1 base and 0 bases, there was a span of 8 bases. The CDR3 DNA follows: TGCGCCAGCAGCTTGAACAGGATCTCCTACGAGCAGTACTTC. This encodes CASSLNRISYEQYF.

The rearrangement uses TRBV7-2 and TRBJ2-1, with D perhaps TRBD2 (7 bases). The germline V gene has CDR1 SGHTA and CDR2 FQGNSA. V dropped 5 bases and J dropped 12 bases, with 14 bases sitting between them. The CDR3 has 12 amino acids. CDR3 in DNA: TGTGCCAGCAGCCTGCTGAGGGGGGGGCAGTTCTTC. Protein sequence: CASSLLRGGQFF.

The chain joins TRBV5-1 to TRBJ2-7; tentatively, D is TRBD2 (6 bases). Per the germline V gene, CDR1 is SGHRS and CDR2 is YFSETQ. This CDR3 comprises 14 residues. The V end lost 4 bases, the J end lost 2 bases, and 13 bases lay between the germline ends. CDR3: CASSPVGGTYEQYF. For the CDR3, the DNA is TGCGCCAGCAGCCCGGTTGGGGGGACCTACGAGCAGTACTTC.

This clone was observed a few times. This chain uses TRBV11-2 with TRBJ1-1; 8 bases are a match to TRBD1. The V gene end was trimmed by 4 bases and the J gene end by 1 base; junction bases not matched to a gene: 5. The germline V gene encodes CDR1 SGHAT and CDR2 FQNNGV. The CDR3 is made up of 15 amino acids. CDR3 in DNA: TGTGCCAGCAGCTCGCTTGGGACAGGGAACACTGAAGCTTTCTTT. Translation: CASSSLGTGNTEAFF.

This sequence joins TRBV11-3 and TRBJ2-1, with TRBD2 identical over 9 bases. The CDR3 covers 18 residues. Per germline, CDR1 SGHNT and CDR2 YENEEA. Trimming cost V 1 base and J 13 bases; bases outside gene matches: 20. CDR3 coding DNA: TGTGCCAGCAGCTTAGGAGGTTCTAGTATGCGGGAGGGAAAGAAACAGTTCTTC. Translating it yields CASSLGGSSMREGKKQFF.